These 28 T cell receptor beta chains originate from one sample sequenced in a study of shared clonotypes between healthy human individuals. Profiling relied on immunoSEQ multiplex PCR, and the TCRdb table lists in-frame clones only, not all of them. The repertoire includes over 2 million clones, roughly 95% of them detected once, and about 1.1% sits in the top ten. CD45RO-negative CD8 cells positively selected for CCR7 made up the naive population, which excluded terminally differentiated effector memory CD45RA+ cells. The sample was naive CD8+ T cells sorted from blood. The receptor set was obtained from a man aged 18 to 35 in good health.

This sequence joins TRBV6-5 and TRBJ2-2; D is undetermined. The CDR3 has 13 amino acids. Per the germline V gene, CDR1 is MNHEY and CDR2 is SVGAGI. Trimming removed 2 bases at V and 6 bases at J, with 7 bases between. The CDR3 bases are TGTGCCAGCAGTTACCTCCCGGCCGGGGAGCTGTTTTTT. Its protein is CASSYLPAGELFF.

The rearrangement joins TRBV10-3 to TRBJ2-7, with 7 bases matching TRBD1. Germline CDR1 ENHRY, CDR2 SYGVKD. V lost 5 bases, J lost 3 bases, and 4 bases stayed unmatched. This CDR3 is 13 amino acids long. In nucleotides, the CDR3 is TGTGCCATCAGTTACGGACAGGTCTACGAGCAGTACTTC. Its translation: CAISYGQVYEQYF.

The CDR3 protein is CASSLDGGFNTEAFF. In DNA form, the CDR3 reads TGCGCCAGCAGCCTCGATGGGGGATTCAACACTGAAGCTTTCTTT. The chain recombines TRBV5-1 with TRBJ1-1, with D maybe TRBD1 (5 bases). Trimming removed 4 bases from V and 2 bases from J, with 15 bases in between. Germline V gene data show CDR1 as SGHRS and CDR2 as YFSETQ. The CDR3 runs to 15 residues.

The chain carries TRBV4-3 and TRBJ2-1; 9 bases fit TRBD2. This CDR3 region has 17 residues. Germline trimming cut 1 base from V and 5 bases from J; bases unmatched to any gene: 9. CDR1 is LGHNA, CDR2 YSLEER, per germline. The CDR3 DNA is TGCGCCAGCAGCCAAGCAGGAGTAGCGGGAGAGGACAATGAGCAGTTCTTC. It codes for CASSQAGVAGEDNEQFF.

This clone was observed once. The chain links TRBV7-9 to TRBJ2-3; 12 bases match TRBD2. With V trimmed by 5 bases and J by 4 bases, 7 bases remained unmatched. Germline-derived CDR1 and CDR2 are SEHNR and FQNEAQ (reference sequence). The CDR3 runs 16 residues. This CDR3 is CASSPSSGGGSDTQYF. The CDR3, as DNA: TGTGCCAGCAGCCCATCTAGCGGGGGGGGATCAGATACGCAGTATTTT.

The rearrangement joins TRBV14 to TRBJ2-1, with unresolved D. The germline CDR1 and CDR2 sequences are SGHDN and FVKESK. The CDR3 length is 13 residues. Trimming pared 1 base from V and 6 bases from J, leaving 7 bases between. As DNA, the CDR3 is TGTGCCAGCAGCCAAGGGGGTCTCAATGAGCAGTTCTTC. Its protein is CASSQGGLNEQFF.

A word on this clone: The sample contains more than one DNA sequence encoding this CDR3. The V and J genes are TRBV4-1 and TRBJ2-7; D possibly corresponds to TRBD1 (7 bases). CDR3 length: 15 residues. CDR1 MGHRA and CDR2 YSYEKL come from the germline V gene. Trimming took off 0 bases at V and 1 base at J, with 10 bases between the two ends. Here the CDR3 DNA reads TGCGCCAGCAGCCAAGAGTCAGGGGGGTCCTACGAGCAGTACTTC. Translated: CASSQESGGSYEQYF.

This clone occurred once. Other nucleotide sequences from this sample produce the same CDR3. V is TRBV27 and J is TRBJ2-7; tentative D call: TRBD2 (5 bases). The CDR3 is 13 amino acids. CDR1 and CDR2 (germline): MNHEY, SMNVEV (reference sequence). V was cut by 4 bases and J by 4 bases, with 11 bases left in between. The CDR3 sequence: CASSSPGYYEQYF. Written as DNA, the CDR3 is TGTGCCAGCAGTTCCCCGGGATATTACGAGCAGTACTTC.

This chain joins TRBV28 and TRBJ1-5; TRBD1 might be the D (5 bases). The V end was cut by 6 bases, the J end by 10 bases, with 22 bases between. The CDR3 is made up of 15 amino acids. The germline CDR1 and CDR2 sequences are MDHEN and SYDVKM. The CDR3 protein is CASRGDMGQGLPQHF. DNA of the CDR3: TGTGCCAGCAGGGGGGATATGGGGCAGGGTCTACCCCAGCATTTT.

The gene calls are TRBV12-5 and TRBJ2-1, with 7 bases aligning to TRBD2. The CDR3 is made up of 13 amino acids. The germline CDR1 and CDR2 sequences are LGHNT and FRNRAP. Trimming removed 9 bases from V and 7 bases from J; junction bases left unmatched: 9. CDR3 nucleotide sequence: TGTGCTAGCCGAGAGGGAGGGAATAATGAGCAGTTCTTC. The encoded protein is CASREGGNNEQFF.

This clone was observed once. The chain has TRBV2 and TRBJ1-4; the D is unclear. V was clipped by 0 bases and J by 12 bases, with 11 bases between them. The CDR3 has 13 amino acids. Germline V gene sequence: CDR1 SNHLY, CDR2 FYNNEI. The CDR3 region has the DNA TGTGCCAGCAGTGAAGCGCCGGGTACGGAACTGTTTTTT. Amino acids: CASSEAPGTELFF. The whole variable domain, remainder taken from reference TRBV2 and TRBJ1-4, is EPEVTQTPSHQVTQMGQEVILRCVPISNHLYFYWYRQILGQKVEFLVSFYNNEISEKSEIFDDQFSVERPDGSNFTLKIRSTKLEDSAMYFCASSEAPGTELFFGSGTQLSVL.

This clone was detected a few times. V usage is TRBV7-9 and J usage is TRBJ2-2, with D unresolved. The CDR3 length is 13 residues. Trimming shortened V by 5 bases and J by 7 bases, and 11 bases separated the two germline ends. Germline-derived CDR1 and CDR2 are SEHNR and FQNEAQ (reference sequence). CDR3 loop: CASSPTTGGELFF. The CDR3 bases are TGTGCCAGCAGCCCCACCACGGGCGGGGAGCTGTTTTTT.

The chain carries TRBV25-1 and TRBJ2-2, with TRBD1 matching over 10 bases. V gave up 8 bases and J gave up 7 bases; unmatched junction bases: 10. The CDR3 is 15 amino acids. The germline CDR1 and CDR2 sequences are MGHDK and SYGVNS. CDR3 sequence: CASPDRGRLIGELFF. CDR3 nucleotides: TGTGCCAGCCCCGACAGGGGGCGCCTGATCGGGGAGCTGTTTTTT.

Turning to this clone: This sample also contains other DNA sequences that code for the same CDR3. The chain uses TRBV5-6 and TRBJ1-5; D gene uncertain. Germline CDR1 is SGHDT and CDR2 is YYEEEE. This CDR3 has 13 residues. V was shortened by 0 bases and J by 6 bases, with 7 bases between the two germline ends. This CDR3 is CASSLGGLQPQHF. The DNA of the CDR3 is TGTGCCAGCAGCTTGGGAGGGCTTCAGCCCCAGCATTTT.

The chain employs TRBV7-2 and TRBJ2-7; a possible D gene is TRBD2 (5 bases). The CDR3 runs to 14 residues. CDR1 SGHTA and CDR2 FQGNSA come from the germline V gene. The V gene lost 1 base and the J gene lost 2 bases, with 9 bases spanning the gap. The CDR3 sequence: CASSLELGAYEQYF. CDR3 nucleotides: TGTGCCAGCAGCTTAGAATTGGGAGCCTACGAGCAGTACTTC.

V gene TRBV4-1 combines with J gene TRBJ2-1; 12 bases are a match to TRBD2. J gave up 5 bases and V 2 bases, and 7 bases lay outside the gene matches. Germline V gene data show CDR1 as MGHRA and CDR2 as YSYEKL. The CDR3 consists of 17 residues. The CDR3 spells CASSQFGLAGKDNEQFF. The CDR3 DNA is TGCGCCAGCAGCCAATTCGGACTAGCGGGGAAGGACAATGAGCAGTTCTTC.

The CDR3 bases are TGTGCCAGCAGCTTAGCTAGCGGGGGTGGCACCGGGGAGCTGTTTTTT. Protein: CASSLASGGGTGELFF. V and J are TRBV7-6 and TRBJ2-2; 9 bases match TRBD2. Unmatched junction bases numbered 3, after V lost 0 bases and J lost 4 bases. Germline values: CDR1 SGHVS, CDR2 FNYEAQ. This CDR3 has 16 residues.

This chain connects TRBV7-9 to TRBJ2-5; TRBD2 agrees at 8 bases. V dropped 1 base and J dropped 3; count of bases not matched to a gene: 4. CDR1 and CDR2 from the germline V gene are SEHNR and FQNEAQ (reference sequence). This CDR3 comprises 15 residues. DNA of the CDR3: TGTGCCAGCAGCTTAGTTGATAGCGGGGAAGAGACCCAGTACTTC. Its protein product is CASSLVDSGEETQYF.

The CDR3 region is CASSFTSGTYEQYF. CDR3 sequence (DNA): TGTGCCAGCAGCTTCACTAGCGGGACCTACGAGCAGTACTTC. This chain uses TRBV5-6 with TRBJ2-7, with 10 bases fitting TRBD2. This CDR3 region has 14 residues. Germline V gives CDR1 SGHDT, CDR2 YYEEEE. V trimming: 2 bases; J trimming: 2 bases; junction bases outside the gene matches: 1.

The chain combines TRBV19 with TRBJ2-7; 11 bases line up with TRBD1. The ends lost 8 bases at V and 5 bases at J; junction bases unmatched: 11. Germline-derived CDR1 and CDR2 are LNHDA and SQIVND (reference sequence). The CDR3 sequence is 15 residues long. This CDR3 reads CASSTGQGALNEQYF. CDR3 nucleotide sequence: TGTGCCAGTTCGACCGGACAGGGGGCGCTAAACGAGCAGTACTTC.

About this clone itself: Other DNA sequences from this sample encode an identical CDR3 as well. The rearrangement uses TRBV27 and TRBJ1-6; no clear D gene. Germline V CDR1 and CDR2: MNHEY, SMNVEV (reference sequence). The CDR3 loop spans 14 amino acids. V shed 2 bases and J shed 4 bases, with 6 bases lying between them. In nucleotides, the CDR3 is TGTGCCAGCAGTTTACGTGGATATAATTCACCCCTCCACTTT. Its translation: CASSLRGYNSPLHF.

A remark on this clone: The same CDR3 arises from other DNA sequences in this sample as well. The chain couples TRBV27 to TRBJ1-1; D remains unclear. The CDR3 spans 13 residues. V was clipped by 4 bases and J by 0 bases, with 6 bases between them. Germline V gene data show CDR1 as MNHEY and CDR2 as SMNVEV (reference sequence). This chain's CDR3 is CASSSSVNTEAFF. The CDR3 DNA is TGTGCCAGCAGTTCTTCTGTGAACACTGAAGCTTTCTTT.

V and J are TRBV6-1 and TRBJ2-2; D unclear. The germline V gene has CDR1 MNHNS and CDR2 SASEGT. The CDR3 is 15 amino acids. Deletions cut 4 bases from V and 1 base from J, with 10 bases between. CDR3: CASSAYTENTGELFF. The DNA for the CDR3 is TGTGCCAGCAGTGCGTACACGGAGAACACCGGGGAGCTGTTTTTT.

In regard to this clone: Distinct nucleotide sequences in the sample also encode this CDR3. CDR3: CASSLSIGGQETQYF. CDR3 nucleotides: TGTGCCAGCAGTTTATCCATCGGGGGGCAAGAGACCCAGTACTTC. The chain carries TRBV27 and TRBJ2-5; 7 positions agree with TRBD2. The CDR3 covers 15 residues. CDR1 and CDR2 (germline): MNHEY, SMNVEV (reference sequence). Unmatched junction bases numbered 3, after V lost 0 bases and J lost 2 bases.

The chain joins TRBV4-1 to TRBJ2-1, with D possibly being TRBD1 (5 bases). There are 14 residues in the CDR3. Germline values: CDR1 MGHRA, CDR2 YSYEKL. V lost 0 bases to trimming and J lost 7 bases, with 10 bases between them. CDR3 DNA sequence: TGCGCCAGCAGCCAAGAGCCGACAGTAAATGAGCAGTTCTTC. It translates to CASSQEPTVNEQFF.

The CDR3 loop reads CASSSGGLDTQYF. The CDR3 DNA is TGCGCCAGCAGCTCGGGGGGCCTGGATACGCAGTATTTT. The chain couples TRBV5-1 to TRBJ2-3; TRBD2 might be the D (7 bases). Germline V gene data show CDR1 as SGHRS and CDR2 as YFSETQ. This CDR3 comprises 13 residues. The V end lost 3 bases, the J end lost 6 bases, and 11 bases lay between the germline ends.

The chain has TRBV6-1 and TRBJ2-2, with 12 nucleotides matching TRBD2. The germline V gene encodes CDR1 MNHNS and CDR2 SASEGT. Trimming removed 4 bases from V and 3 bases from J; junction bases left unmatched: 6. CDR3 length: 17 residues. The chain's CDR3 is CASSVTSGGLDTGELFF. CDR3 coding DNA: TGTGCCAGCAGTGTCACTAGCGGGGGGTTGGACACCGGGGAGCTGTTTTTT.

This clone was seen once. This sequence joins TRBV5-5 and TRBJ1-2; D is unclear. Germline assignment: CDR1 SGHKS and CDR2 YYEKEE (reference sequence). The CDR3 loop spans 11 amino acids. V was trimmed by 0 bases and J by 6 bases, leaving 3 bases between them. The CDR3 protein is CASSLVHGYTF. In DNA, the CDR3 is TGTGCCAGCAGCTTGGTCCATGGCTACACCTTC.